This T cell receptor beta chain was sequenced for a study of identical twins. The study's findings and limits: The conclusions drew on cross-sectional statistical analysis instead of tracking the same donors.

From the 5' RACE reads, TCRdb called clonotypes with MiXCR, one entry per CDR3 protein. The sample gives 240,000 or so distinct CDR3 sequences, more than 9% of which show up once; 9% to 10% is in the top ten. This CDR3 is built from 16 residues. Germline CDR1 is MNHEY and CDR2 is SVGEGT. V was trimmed by 4 bases and J by 0 bases, leaving 12 bases between them. To note about this clonotype: Antigen: not known.

The origin of this receptor is a middle-aged man in good health. The V call is TRBV6-2 or TRBV6-3, the J call TRBJ2-2; D is unresolved. The source material was memory T cells sorted from blood. Here the CDR3 reads CASSSRQTANTGELFF. The DNA for the CDR3 is TGTGCCAGCAGTTCTCGACAAACCGCGAACACCGGGGAGCTGTTTTTT.